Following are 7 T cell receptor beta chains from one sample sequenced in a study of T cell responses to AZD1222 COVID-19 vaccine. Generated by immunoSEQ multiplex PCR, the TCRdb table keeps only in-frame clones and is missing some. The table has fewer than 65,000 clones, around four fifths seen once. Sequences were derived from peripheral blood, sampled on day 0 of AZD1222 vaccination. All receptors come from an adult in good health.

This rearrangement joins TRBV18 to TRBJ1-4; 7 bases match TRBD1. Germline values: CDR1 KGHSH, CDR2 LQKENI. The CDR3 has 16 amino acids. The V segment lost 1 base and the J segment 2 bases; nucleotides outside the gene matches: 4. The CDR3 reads CASSPQGAPTNEKLFF. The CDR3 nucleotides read TGTGCCAGCTCACCACAGGGGGCACCGACTAATGAAAAACTGTTTTTT.

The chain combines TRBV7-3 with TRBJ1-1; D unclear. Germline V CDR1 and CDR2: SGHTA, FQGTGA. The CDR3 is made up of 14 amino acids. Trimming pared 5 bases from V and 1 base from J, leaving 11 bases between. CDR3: CASSPRGQNTEAFF. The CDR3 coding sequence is TGTGCCAGCAGCCCCCGTGGGCAGAACACTGAAGCTTTCTTT.

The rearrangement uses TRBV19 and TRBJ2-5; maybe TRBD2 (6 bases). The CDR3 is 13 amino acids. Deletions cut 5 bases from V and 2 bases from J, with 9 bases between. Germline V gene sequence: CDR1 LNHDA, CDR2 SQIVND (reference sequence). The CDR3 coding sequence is TGTGCCAGTAGTGGGGGGATACAAGAGACCCAGTACTTC. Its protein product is CASSGGIQETQYF.

The CDR3 is CAISDMGYEQYF. In DNA, the CDR3 is TGTGCCATCAGTGACATGGGTTACGAGCAGTACTTC. This chain joins TRBV10-3 and TRBJ2-7; D uncertain. This CDR3 contains 12 residues. Germline values: CDR1 ENHRY, CDR2 SYGVKD. V lost 3 bases and J 4 bases, leaving 7 bases between the germline ends.

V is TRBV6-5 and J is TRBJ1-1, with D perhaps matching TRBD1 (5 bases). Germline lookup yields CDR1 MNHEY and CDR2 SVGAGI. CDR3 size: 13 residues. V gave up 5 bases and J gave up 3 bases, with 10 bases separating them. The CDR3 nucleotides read TGTGCCAGCAGTCTGCGACAGTACACTGAAGCTTTCTTT. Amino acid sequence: CASSLRQYTEAFF.

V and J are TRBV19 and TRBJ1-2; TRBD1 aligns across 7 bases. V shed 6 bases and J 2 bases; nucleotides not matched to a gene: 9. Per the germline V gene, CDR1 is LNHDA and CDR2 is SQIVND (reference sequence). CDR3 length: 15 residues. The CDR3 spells CASRTTGAGNYGYTF. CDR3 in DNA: TGTGCCAGTAGGACTACAGGGGCAGGGAACTATGGCTACACCTTC.

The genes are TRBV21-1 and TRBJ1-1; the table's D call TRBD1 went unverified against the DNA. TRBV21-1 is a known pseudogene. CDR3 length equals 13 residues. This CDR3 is CASSKDQNTEAFF. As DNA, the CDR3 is TGTGCCAGCAGCAAAGATCAGAACACTGAAGCTTTCTTT.